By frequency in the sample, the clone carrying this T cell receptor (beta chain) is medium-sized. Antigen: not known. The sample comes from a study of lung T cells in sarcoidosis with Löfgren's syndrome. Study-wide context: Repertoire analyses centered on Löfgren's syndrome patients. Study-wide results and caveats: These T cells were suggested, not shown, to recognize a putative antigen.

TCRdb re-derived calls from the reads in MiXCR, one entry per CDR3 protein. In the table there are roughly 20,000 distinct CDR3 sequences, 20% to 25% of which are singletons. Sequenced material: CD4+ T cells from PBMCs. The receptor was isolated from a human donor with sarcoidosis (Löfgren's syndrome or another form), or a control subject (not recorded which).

The CDR3 loop reads CSARDGGQPYEQYF. The CDR3 coding sequence is TGCAGTGCTAGAGATGGGGGACAGCCCTACGAGCAGTACTTC. The J gene is TRBJ2-7, the V gene TRBV20-1; the match to TRBD1 covers 7 bases. The germline V gene encodes CDR1 DFQATT and CDR2 SNEGSKA (reference sequence). CDR3 length equals 14 residues. Trimming removed 0 bases from V and 2 bases from J; junction bases left unmatched: 4.